This record looks at one T cell receptor (beta chain) sequence and its context. This sample was included in a study of T cells expressing NK-cell markers. Study summary: According to the study, TCR beta repertoires originated from sorted CD3+CD56+NKG2C+, CD3+CD56+NKG2C- and CD3+CD56-NKG2C+ T cells. Just one sequenced donor of eight was HCMV-seronegative, while seven were seropositive.

The CDR3 extends over 16 amino acids. Germline V gene data show CDR1 as MDHEN and CDR2 as SYDVKM. What made the TCR beta cDNA was 5'RACE template switching with UMIs. TCRdb reprocessed the 5' RACE reads and stores each CDR3 protein as one record, lacking DNA. This sample's table has more than 400,000 distinct CDR3 sequences. The receptor comes from a woman between 18 and 70 years old in good health. The genes are TRBV28 and TRBJ2-1; without DNA, the TCRdb call of TRBD1 cannot be checked. The material sequenced was blood T cells: a sorted CD56 or NKG2C T cell subset, CD4+ or CD8+ T cells, or bulk PBMC T cells (not recorded which). The CDR3 loop reads CASSSPRGKAYNEQFF. Full variable domain (outside the CDR3, taken from reference TRBV28 and TRBJ2-1): DVKVTQSSRYLVKRTGEKVFLECVQDMDHENMFWYRQDPGLGLRLIYFSYDVKMKEKGDIPEGYSVSREKKERFSLILESASTNQTSMYLCASSSPRGKAYNEQFFGPGTRLTVL.